The 32 T cell receptor beta chains reported below all come from one sample, sequenced in a study of blood T cells in healthy people across ages. A J-beta primer mix and a sample-barcoded 5' primer were used in a second PCR of roughly 6 to 11 cycles. TCRdb re-analysed the 5' RACE reads in MiXCR, keeping a single row per CDR3 protein. The repertoire holds about 720,000 distinct CDR3 sequences, with just under 25% as singletons. The sample also formed part of further work on T cells of mothers and their children.

The sample comprised blood. Receptors originate from a boy younger than 18 in good health.

This chain uses TRBV6-5 with TRBJ2-6; D is undetermined. Germline loops: CDR1 MNHEY, CDR2 SVGAGI. This CDR3 comprises 18 residues. V lost 2 bases, J lost 1 base, and 15 bases lay in between. CDR3 loop: CASSYLHGERSGANVLTF. The CDR3 DNA sequence: TGTGCCAGCAGTTACCTACATGGCGAGAGATCTGGGGCCAACGTCCTGACTTTC.

This clonotype was detected a few times. J is TRBJ2-7 and V is TRBV4-3; D is uncertain. Germline V gives CDR1 LGHNA, CDR2 YSLEER. This CDR3 region has 15 residues. V was pared by 1 base and J by 0 bases, with 10 bases between. The CDR3 loop is CASSQALELSYEQYF. The CDR3 DNA reads as TGCGCCAGCAGCCAAGCCCTCGAACTCTCCTACGAGCAGTACTTC.

The chain uses TRBV5-6 and TRBJ1-2; the D is unclear. Germline V gives CDR1 SGHDT, CDR2 YYEEEE. V was clipped by 0 bases and J by 4 bases, with 10 bases between them. The CDR3 has 14 residues. Written as DNA, the CDR3 is TGTGCCAGCAGCTTGGGCGTTCCAAGCTATGGCTACACCTTC. Translating it yields CASSLGVPSYGYTF.

This chain joins TRBV28 and TRBJ2-7; D unclear. The CDR3 spans 14 residues. V lost 8 bases and J lost 12, with 26 bases in between. Germline assignment: CDR1 MDHEN and CDR2 SYDVKM. The CDR3 protein is CASRDGTSSYGRYF. CDR3 DNA: TGTGCCAGCCGCGACGGTACCAGCTCCTACGGTCGGTACTTC. Based on the CDR3 plus reference TRBV28 and TRBJ2-7, the full variable domain is DVKVTQSSRYLVKRTGEKVFLECVQDMDHENMFWYRQDPGLGLRLIYFSYDVKMKEKGDIPEGYSVSREKKERFSLILESASTNQTSMYLCASRDGTSSYGRYFGPGTRLTVT.

This clonotype came up a few times. This sequence joins TRBV21-1 and TRBJ2-5; the table names TRBD1, a call not compared with the DNA. TRBV21-1 is given as a pseudogene. This CDR3 has 15 residues. Here the CDR3 DNA reads TGCGCCAGCAGCAAAGAGGGGGGACCGGAAGAGACCCAGTACTTC. Its translation: CASSKEGGPEETQYF.

The rearrangement uses TRBV4-1 and TRBJ2-1, with TRBD2 matching over 10 bases. The CDR3 spans 18 residues. Germline CDR1 is MGHRA and CDR2 is YSYEKL. The J segment lost 6 bases and the V segment lost 1 base, leaving 12 bases of the junction unmatched. The CDR3 protein is CASSQGLSGTSAINEQFF. CDR3 nucleotide sequence: TGCGCCAGCAGCCAAGGTTTAAGTGGGACTAGCGCGATCAATGAGCAGTTCTTC.

This clonotype was seen a few times. This rearrangement joins TRBV20-1 to TRBJ2-5; possibly TRBD2 for D (5 bases). V was clipped by 1 base and J by 5 bases, with 23 bases between them. This CDR3 spans 17 amino acids. Germline V CDR1 and CDR2: DFQATT, SNEGSKA (reference sequence). CDR3 amino acids: CSARVLFDSVRLETQYF. The DNA of the CDR3 is TGCAGTGCTAGAGTATTATTTGATAGCGTGAGGTTGGAGACCCAGTACTTC.

The chain combines TRBV6-6 with TRBJ1-2, with D unclear. Germline-derived CDR1 and CDR2 are MNHNY and SVGAGI (reference sequence). Trimming left V 3 bases short and J 13 bases short, with 15 bases between. This CDR3 is 12 amino acids long. CDR3: CASSYFTGPRTF. CDR3 sequence (DNA): TGTGCCAGCAGTTATTTTACGGGCCCTCGCACCTTC.

The chain joins TRBV11-2 to TRBJ1-1; TRBD1 might be the D (6 bases). Between the trimmed V and J ends, which lost 6 bases and 5 bases, there was a span of 19 bases. Germline V gene lookup returns CDR1 SGHAT and CDR2 FQNNGV. The CDR3 has 15 residues. The CDR3 nucleotides read TGTGCCAGCAGTCGTACGGCACAGGGAGATACTGAAGCTTTCTTT. This encodes CASSRTAQGDTEAFF.

This clonotype has just a few counts. The V call is TRBV7-2, the J call TRBJ2-1; 8 positions match TRBD1. The CDR3 covers 14 residues. The V and J ends lost 4 bases and 8 bases, in that order; junction bases with no gene match: 7. Germline V CDR1 and CDR2: SGHTA, FQGNSA. The CDR3 here is CASSSWTGLYEQFF. CDR3 bases: TGTGCCAGCAGCTCGTGGACAGGGTTGTATGAGCAGTTCTTC.

This sequence joins TRBV20-1 and TRBJ2-3; D is tentatively TRBD1 or TRBD2 (5 bases each). CDR3 size: 16 residues. The germline CDR1 and CDR2 sequences are DFQATT and SNEGSKA (reference sequence). V was clipped by 7 bases and J by 2 bases, with 22 bases between them. This CDR3 is CSELPGTHLSTDTQYF. The CDR3 DNA sequence: TGCAGTGAACTCCCCGGGACCCATCTATCCACAGATACGCAGTATTTT.

Only a few counts were recorded for this clonotype. This chain joins TRBV28 and TRBJ2-7; 9 bases fit TRBD1. Unmatched junction bases numbered 9, after V lost 8 bases and J lost 4 bases. Germline V gene lookup returns CDR1 MDHEN and CDR2 SYDVKM. The CDR3 is made up of 14 amino acids. The CDR3 region has the DNA TGTGCCAGCCCGACACCGGACAGGGGTTACGAGCAGTACTTC. This codes for CASPTPDRGYEQYF.

This clonotype was seen a few times. V gene TRBV6-6 combines with J gene TRBJ2-3; D is unclear. Germline assignment: CDR1 MNHNY and CDR2 SVGAGI (reference sequence). The CDR3 length is 11 residues. Trimming took 6 bases from V and 4 from J, leaving 5 bases between them. The CDR3, as DNA: TGTGCCAGCAGGAGTTCAGATACGCAGTATTTT. Its translation is CASRSSDTQYF.

The rearrangement uses TRBV6-2 or TRBV6-3 and TRBJ2-5; D possibly corresponds to TRBD1 (6 bases). Trimming cost V 6 bases and J 3 bases, with 14 bases left between them. Germline CDR1 is MNHEY and CDR2 is SVGEGT. This CDR3 is built from 14 residues. The CDR3 region is CASRSGTNEETQYF. The DNA of the CDR3 is TGTGCCAGCAGATCCGGGACAAATGAAGAGACCCAGTACTTC.

The rearrangement uses TRBV7-8 and TRBJ2-2; D remains ambiguous. The germline gives CDR1 SGHVS, CDR2 FQNEAQ. Trimming stripped 3 bases from V and 2 bases from J, with 13 bases between. The CDR3 is 16 amino acids. This CDR3 reads CASSFMIDVNTGELFF. The CDR3 DNA reads as TGTGCCAGCAGCTTCATGATAGACGTAAACACCGGGGAGCTGTTTTTT.

The chain carries TRBV7-2 and TRBJ2-5, with 11 bases fitting TRBD2. The assigned J gene may be wrong: the sequence end matches TRBJ2-1 better. The CDR3 consists of 16 residues. Germline CDR1 reads SGHTA; CDR2 reads FQGNSA. The CDR3 coding sequence is TGTGCCAGCAGCTTAGTCCCAGGACTAGCGGGTAATGAGCAGTTCTTC. Its protein product is CASSLVPGLAGNEQFF.

V usage is TRBV29-1 and J usage is TRBJ2-3; D gene uncertain. CDR1 and CDR2 from the germline V gene are SQVTM and ANQGSEA. The CDR3 extends over 10 amino acids. The CDR3, as DNA: TGCAGTATCCGGACAGATACGCAGTATTTT. Its translation is CSIRTDTQYF.

The chain carries TRBV12-3 or TRBV12-4 and TRBJ2-2, with TRBD2 as a possible D gene (5 bases). The CDR3 loop spans 14 amino acids. V was shortened by 1 base and J by 6 bases, with 9 bases between the two germline ends. The CDR3 coding sequence is TGTGCCAGCAGTTTAGAGGACTTCCCCGGGGAGCTGTTTTTT. Translated: CASSLEDFPGELFF.

The sample holds a few counts of this clonotype. At one end the junction does not follow the germline gene, possibly because of a read error. The genes are TRBV5-1 and TRBJ2-4, with 10 bases matching TRBD1. Germline loops: CDR1 SGHRS, CDR2 YFSETQ. This CDR3 region has 16 residues. The CDR3 bases are TGCGCCCGCAGCCTGACAGGGGGCTCGGGAGAAAACATTCAGTACTTC. Its protein product is CARSLTGGSGENIQYF.

In its sample, this clonotype was seen a few times. This chain joins TRBV3-1 and TRBJ1-1; no definite D call. V was trimmed by 4 bases and J by 0 bases, leaving 12 bases between them. There are 15 residues in the CDR3. Germline CDR1 reads LGHDT; CDR2 reads YNNKEL (reference sequence). CDR3 nucleotides: TGTGCCAGCAGCCTATCCTACACCATGAACACTGAAGCTTTCTTT. This encodes CASSLSYTMNTEAFF.

This clonotype has more than one count but fewer than ten. This chain joins TRBV7-9 and TRBJ2-7, with TRBD2 as a possible D gene (5 bases). This CDR3 region has 14 residues. With 1 base removed from V and 3 bases from J, the gap between germline ends came to 10 bases. Looked up from germline, CDR1 is SEHNR and CDR2 is FQNEAQ (reference sequence). The CDR3 coding sequence is TGTGCCAGCAGCTTAGATGGGGAGTACTACGAGCAGTACTTC. Amino acid sequence: CASSLDGEYYEQYF.

The rearrangement links TRBV2 to TRBJ2-2, with 10 bases matching TRBD1. Trimming at V came to 4 bases and at J to 5 bases, leaving 4 bases not matched to a gene. The germline V gene has CDR1 SNHLY and CDR2 FYNNEI. This CDR3 spans 15 amino acids. The CDR3 is CASSGPGQGTGELFF. The CDR3 nucleotides are TGTGCCAGCAGTGGGCCGGGACAGGGGACCGGGGAGCTGTTTTTT.

This clonotype was counted between two and nine times. The chain links TRBV7-9 to TRBJ2-5; D perhaps matches TRBD1 (5 bases). V lost 1 base to trimming and J lost 5 bases, with 14 bases between them. The germline V gene encodes CDR1 SEHNR and CDR2 FQNEAQ (reference sequence). CDR3 length: 15 residues. This CDR3 is CASSLDAGSGETQYF. In DNA, the CDR3 is TGTGCCAGCAGCTTAGATGCAGGGTCCGGGGAGACCCAGTACTTC.

This chain joins TRBV29-1 and TRBJ2-7, with 7 bases aligning to TRBD1. J was trimmed by 5 bases and V by 4 bases; bases with no gene match: 5. CDR1 and CDR2 from the germline V gene are SQVTM and ANQGSEA. The CDR3 runs to 12 residues. CDR3 nucleotide sequence: TGCAGCGTTGCGGGACAGCCTCACGAGCAGTACTTC. Translating gives CSVAGQPHEQYF.

This clonotype appeared a few times. The rearrangement links TRBV28 to TRBJ1-4; D is ambiguous. The length of the CDR3 is 14 residues. Germline loops: CDR1 MDHEN, CDR2 SYDVKM. V was clipped by 7 bases and J by 0 bases, with 9 bases between them. For the CDR3, the DNA is TGTGCCAGCACCGGGCCAGCAACTAATGAAAAACTGTTTTTT. This encodes CASTGPATNEKLFF.

The chain has TRBV29-1 and TRBJ2-5; D remains unclear. Trimming removed 3 bases from V and 5 bases from J, with 13 bases in between. Germline assignment: CDR1 SQVTM and CDR2 ANQGSEA. The CDR3 has 13 residues. Written as DNA, the CDR3 is TGCAGCGTTGATCCGGACGGTGCGGAGACCCAGTACTTC. Its protein product is CSVDPDGAETQYF.

The V call is TRBV5-1, the J call TRBJ1-2; 8 bases line up with TRBD1. CDR1 SGHRS and CDR2 YFSETQ come from the germline V gene. CDR3 length equals 12 residues. V lost 5 bases to trimming and J lost 13 bases; unmatched junction nucleotides: 10. CDR3 sequence (DNA): TGCGCCAGCAGTCCAGACAGGGGATACGGCACCTTC. It codes for CASSPDRGYGTF. The whole variable domain, remainder taken from reference TRBV5-1 and TRBJ1-2, is KAGVTQTPRYLIKTRGQQVTLSCSPISGHRSVSWYQQTPGQGLQFLFEYFSETQRNKGNFPGRFSGRQFSNSRSEMNVSTLELGDSALYLCASSPDRGYGTFGSGTRLTVV.

The chain uses TRBV27 and TRBJ2-5, with 10 bases fitting TRBD1. TRBJ2-7 explains the end of the DNA better; the J call may be wrong. This CDR3 is 14 amino acids long. Germline-derived CDR1 and CDR2 are MNHEY and SMNVEV (reference sequence). CDR3 sequence (DNA): TGTGCCAGCAGTAGCGGGACAGGGGAATACGAGCAGTACTTC. This gives the protein CASSSGTGEYEQYF.

The chain has TRBV6-2 or TRBV6-3 and TRBJ2-1, with a weak D call TRBD1 (6 bases). The germline CDR1 and CDR2 sequences are MNHEY and SVGEGT. Trimming cost V 0 bases and J 12 bases, with 24 bases left between them. This CDR3 is 17 amino acids long. Written as DNA, the CDR3 is TGTGCCAGCAGTTACTCGACGCAGGGTTGGGACACGGGTGGGCAGTTCTTC. This translates into CASSYSTQGWDTGGQFF.

CDR3 loop: CSARRAPRGGATDTQYF. For the CDR3, the DNA is TGCAGTGCTAGAAGGGCCCCACGCGGGGGGGCTACAGATACGCAGTATTTT. This chain connects TRBV20-1 to TRBJ2-3; 9 bases are a match to TRBD2. V shed 2 bases, J shed 3 bases, and the junction held 12 bases outside the gene matches. CDR1 DFQATT and CDR2 SNEGSKA come from the germline V gene (reference sequence). The CDR3 is 17 residues long.

The V gene is TRBV29-1, the J gene TRBJ2-1; a weak D match, TRBD2 (6 bases). Germline CDR1 and CDR2: SQVTM and ANQGSEA. This CDR3 is 12 amino acids long. V lost 7 bases, J lost 3 bases, and 10 bases lay in between. As DNA, the CDR3 is TGCAGCGCGGGACTGCTCTACAATGAGCAGTTCTTC. It codes for CSAGLLYNEQFF.

The chain recombines TRBV7-9 with TRBJ2-2; the D gene is possibly TRBD1 (6 bases). The germline V gene encodes CDR1 SEHNR and CDR2 FQNEAQ (reference sequence). Trimming left V 2 bases short and J 0 bases short, with 10 bases between. The CDR3 spans 16 residues. This CDR3 is CASSLLGQTNTGELFF. DNA for the CDR3: TGTGCCAGCAGCTTACTCGGACAGACGAACACCGGGGAGCTGTTTTTT.